The 27 T cell receptor beta chains below were found in one sample sequenced in a study of T-cell memory formation after mild COVID-19. MiXCR, run by TCRdb on the 5' RACE reads, gives a single entry per CDR3 protein. The data show approximately 240,000 distinct CDR3 sequences, with about a sixth seen just once and 3% to 4.5% held by the top ten. The sample taken for sequencing was PBMCs or a T cell subset sorted from them (not recorded which). The origin of the receptors is a man aged 18 to 29 who had mild COVID-19 (a few samples of this study predate the infection). Cell type and time point are not known.

The V call is TRBV5-1, the J call TRBJ2-5; D may be TRBD1 (5 bases). This CDR3 has 15 amino acids. Germline-derived CDR1 and CDR2 are SGHRS and YFSETQ. With 1 base removed from V and 2 bases from J, the gap between germline ends came to 12 bases. CDR3 DNA: TGCGCCAGCAGCTTGACCGGTAGGGGACAAGAGACCCAGTACTTC. Its protein product is CASSLTGRGQETQYF.

This clonotype was picked up a small number of times. J is TRBJ1-1 and V is TRBV3-1; D remains ambiguous. The V and J ends lost 4 bases and 7 bases respectively, with 16 bases between them. The V gene's germline CDR1 is LGHDT and CDR2 YNNKEL (reference sequence). The CDR3 has 14 amino acids. CDR3 residues: CASSPTSGQLEAFF. The CDR3 nucleotides read TGTGCCAGCAGCCCAACGAGTGGGCAGCTTGAAGCTTTCTTT.

The chain links TRBV7-2 to TRBJ1-1; 10 bases are shared with TRBD1. The germline V gene encodes CDR1 SGHTA and CDR2 FQGNSA. CDR3 size: 14 residues. The V gene end was trimmed by 7 bases and the J gene end by 4 bases; junction bases not matched to a gene: 6. CDR3 sequence (DNA): TGTGCCAGCACCAAGTGGACAGGGGGCACTGAAGCTTTCTTT. As protein: CASTKWTGGTEAFF.

The chain has TRBV6-2 or TRBV6-3 and TRBJ1-2; D unclear. The CDR3 extends over 12 amino acids. The germline V gene has CDR1 MNHEY and CDR2 SVGEGT. V was cut by 6 bases and J by 4 bases, with 9 bases left in between. CDR3 DNA: TGTGCCAGCAGAGACCGGGCCTATGGCTACACCTTC. Protein product: CASRDRAYGYTF.

The CDR3 loop reads CASRPGTLPYEQYF. CDR3 nucleotide sequence: TGTGCCAGCAGGCCCGGGACTCTACCCTACGAGCAGTACTTC. The chain joins TRBV12-3 or TRBV12-4 to TRBJ2-7, with a weak D call TRBD2 (6 bases). The CDR3 has 14 amino acids. V lost 6 bases to trimming and J lost 2 bases, with 14 bases between them.

This clonotype was seen a few times. The chain joins TRBV6-4 to TRBJ2-3; D possibly corresponds to TRBD2 (5 bases). Trimming removed 2 bases from V and 4 bases from J, with 10 bases in between. Germline values: CDR1 MRHNA, CDR2 SNTAGT. This CDR3 comprises 14 residues. The CDR3 coding sequence is TGTGCCAGCAGTGACGAGCCTAGCTCAGATACGCAGTATTTT. Translated, it gives CASSDEPSSDTQYF.

The table lists this clonotype with a few counts. The chain joins TRBV2 to TRBJ2-3, with D unclear. Germline V gene sequence: CDR1 SNHLY, CDR2 FYNNEI. Trimming took off 7 bases at V and 2 bases at J, with 13 bases between the two ends. This CDR3 is built from 14 residues. CDR3 coding DNA: TGTGCCAGCAAATTCGGCTTTGACACAGATACGCAGTATTTT. This codes for CASKFGFDTDTQYF.

This clonotype occurred many times. The gene calls are TRBV10-3 and TRBJ2-5, with 7 bases identical to TRBD1. The germline V gene has CDR1 ENHRY and CDR2 SYGVKD. V shed 4 bases and J 3 bases; nucleotides not matched to a gene: 2. The CDR3 loop spans 13 amino acids. CDR3 in DNA: TGTGCCATCAGTGCTACAGGGGAAGAGACCCAGTACTTC. Translating it yields CAISATGEETQYF.

V and J are TRBV30 and TRBJ1-5; D remains ambiguous. Germline V gene lookup returns CDR1 GTSNPN and CDR2 SVGIG (reference sequence). With 5 bases removed from V and 9 bases from J, the gap between germline ends came to 14 bases. The length of the CDR3 is 12 residues. CDR3 region: CAWDRIGSPQHF. In DNA form, the CDR3 reads TGTGCCTGGGACCGGATTGGGTCGCCCCAGCATTTT.

The chain couples TRBV7-2 to TRBJ2-6; 7 positions agree with TRBD2. Trimming removed 5 bases from V and 0 bases from J; junction bases left unmatched: 7. The CDR3 is made up of 17 amino acids. The germline gives CDR1 SGHTA, CDR2 FQGNSA. CDR3: CASSPLGGSSGANVLTF. As DNA, the CDR3 is TGTGCCAGCAGCCCCCTGGGGGGGAGCTCTGGGGCCAACGTCCTGACTTTC.

This clonotype was detected only a few times. The V and J genes are TRBV4-3 and TRBJ2-5; D call uncertain. Germline-derived CDR1 and CDR2 are LGHNA and YSLEER. The CDR3 totals 15 residues. V gave up 1 base and J gave up 1 base, with 10 bases separating them. CDR3 region: CASSQVLSFQETQYF. The CDR3 DNA reads TGCGCCAGCAGCCAAGTCCTTTCCTTCCAAGAGACCCAGTACTTC.

The chain combines TRBV9 with TRBJ2-3; D call uncertain. CDR3 size: 12 residues. Germline lookup yields CDR1 SGDLS and CDR2 YYNGEE. Trimming pared 4 bases from V and 5 bases from J, leaving 8 bases between. The CDR3 loop is CASSLSKDTQYF. The CDR3 DNA follows: TGTGCCAGCAGCCTGTCAAAAGATACGCAGTATTTT.

In its sample, this clonotype was seen many times. This chain uses TRBV7-2 with TRBJ2-1; the match to TRBD1 covers 8 bases. Germline CDR1 is SGHTA and CDR2 is FQGNSA. The trim removed 4 bases at V and 0 bases at J, leaving 2 bases unmatched. This CDR3 has 15 amino acids. The CDR3 region is CASSSGTGSYNEQFF. CDR3 coding DNA: TGTGCCAGCAGCTCCGGGACAGGCTCCTACAATGAGCAGTTCTTC.

This clonotype appeared a few times. The chain recombines TRBV7-9 with TRBJ2-3, with D unresolved. V lost 3 bases and J 4 bases, leaving 14 bases between the germline ends. The CDR3 runs to 15 residues. From germline, CDR1 is SEHNR and CDR2 FQNEAQ (reference sequence). The CDR3 reads CASSFGRFISDTQYF. The CDR3 DNA sequence: TGTGCCAGCAGCTTTGGCAGGTTCATTTCAGATACGCAGTATTTT.

This rearrangement joins TRBV18 to TRBJ1-4; no firm D call. Trimming pared 6 bases from V and 7 bases from J, leaving 12 bases between. The CDR3 is made up of 13 amino acids. From germline, CDR1 is KGHSH and CDR2 LQKENI. CDR3 region: CASSPRAVEKLFF. The CDR3 DNA is TGTGCCAGCTCGCCAAGGGCCGTTGAAAAACTGTTTTTT.

This clonotype has only a few counts. The J gene is TRBJ1-1, the V gene TRBV7-2; D unclear. The germline CDR1 and CDR2 sequences are SGHTA and FQGNSA. The CDR3 contains 16 residues. V was pared by 5 bases and J by 2 bases, with 18 bases between. CDR3 nucleotides: TGTGCCAGCAGCCTTCTATTCTCTCCGGTAAACACTGAAGCTTTCTTT. Its translation: CASSLLFSPVNTEAFF.

The CDR3 bases are TGTGCCAGCAGACCAACCATTGGGGGGGCAAGTGGCTACACCTTC. Translation gives CASRPTIGGASGYTF. The gene calls are TRBV12-3 or TRBV12-4 and TRBJ1-2, with a weak D call TRBD1 (6 bases). Trimming took off 6 bases at V and 7 bases at J, with 21 bases between the two ends. The CDR3 length is 15 residues.

The V call is TRBV6-6, the J call TRBJ1-1; no clear D. Germline CDR1 MNHNY, CDR2 SVGAGI (reference sequence). The germline V and J ends were trimmed by 2 bases and 6 bases, with 4 bases remaining between them. This CDR3 contains 11 residues. The CDR3 DNA sequence: TGTGCCAGCAGTTACAGGGCTGAAGCTTTCTTT. Protein: CASSYRAEAFF.

V gene TRBV28 combines with J gene TRBJ2-5; 10 bases align to TRBD2. Germline assignment: CDR1 MDHEN and CDR2 SYDVKM. This CDR3 spans 16 amino acids. The ends lost 4 bases at V and 5 bases at J; junction bases unmatched: 10. The CDR3 DNA is TGTGCCAGCAGTTCCGGGGAGCGGGGGGGCCTGGAGACCCAGTACTTC. It specifies CASSSGERGGLETQYF.

This rearrangement joins TRBV4-2 to TRBJ1-2; 10 positions agree with TRBD1. This CDR3 contains 16 residues. CDR1 and CDR2 (germline): LGHNA, YNFKEQ. The ends lost 1 base at V and 2 bases at J; junction bases unmatched: 4. The CDR3 loop reads CASSQVGTGENYGYTF. The DNA of the CDR3 is TGTGCCAGCAGCCAAGTTGGGACAGGGGAAAACTATGGCTACACCTTC.

This clonotype was observed at least ten times. The CDR3 bases are TGTGCCAGCAGCTCGGCCCCGGGTTCTAGCTCCTACGAGCAGTACGTC. This translates into CASSSAPGSSSYEQYV. The chain is built from TRBV7-8 and TRBJ2-7; D gene uncertain. CDR3 size: 16 residues. CDR1 and CDR2 (germline): SGHVS, FQNEAQ. Deletions cut 4 bases from V and 0 bases from J, with 16 bases between.

This clonotype appeared a few times. The chain is built from TRBV2 and TRBJ2-3, with TRBD2 matching 13 bases. The V segment lost 6 bases and the J segment 4 bases; nucleotides outside the gene matches: 4. Germline CDR1 is SNHLY and CDR2 is FYNNEI. The CDR3 sequence is 15 residues long. CDR3 region: CASSGLAGVSDTQYF. In DNA, the CDR3 is TGTGCCAGCAGCGGACTAGCGGGGGTTTCAGATACGCAGTATTTT.

The table lists this clonotype with a few counts. The J gene is TRBJ1-2, the V gene TRBV20-1, with no clear D. V was cut by 6 bases and J by 6 bases, with 20 bases left in between. This CDR3 contains 14 residues. CDR1 is DFQATT and CDR2 is SNEGSKA in the germline V gene (reference sequence). CDR3 protein: CSAADRRRSHGYTF. The CDR3 bases are TGCAGTGCCGCAGATCGGCGCCGGAGCCATGGCTACACCTTC.

V gene TRBV7-9 combines with J gene TRBJ2-6; D unclear. Germline V gene sequence: CDR1 SEHNR, CDR2 FQNEAQ (reference sequence). The CDR3 spans 13 residues. V lost 8 bases to trimming and J lost 0 bases, with 5 bases between them. The CDR3 DNA reads as TGTGCCAGCCTCATCTCTGGGGCCAACGTCCTGACTTTC. It translates to CASLISGANVLTF.

The rearrangement joins TRBV6-5 to TRBJ2-3; D not certain. The CDR3 loop spans 13 amino acids. Trimming shortened V by 5 bases and J by 8 bases, and 14 bases separated the two germline ends. Germline V CDR1 and CDR2: MNHEY, SVGAGI. For the CDR3, the DNA is TGTGCCAGCAGTAATCCACGGTGGAGTACGCAGTATTTT. It specifies CASSNPRWSTQYF.

This clonotype was seen a handful of times. V gene TRBV7-2 combines with J gene TRBJ1-1; D may be TRBD1 (5 bases). Germline V gene data show CDR1 as SGHTA and CDR2 as FQGNSA. The CDR3 covers 16 residues. V lost 1 base and J lost 3, with 15 bases in between. The CDR3 coding sequence is TGTGCCAGCAGCTTAGGGGGCGTAAGGGGTGACACTGAAGCTTTCTTT. Encoded protein: CASSLGGVRGDTEAFF.

A few counts support this clonotype. The chain combines TRBV4-3 with TRBJ2-7; D is perhaps TRBD2 (6 bases). V lost 1 base and J lost 8, with 12 bases in between. This CDR3 has 13 amino acids. Germline assignment: CDR1 LGHNA and CDR2 YSLEER. The CDR3 coding sequence is TGCGCCAGCAGCCAAGCGCAAGGGACTCAGCAGTACTTC. This gives the protein CASSQAQGTQQYF.